This T cell receptor beta chain was retrieved from a study of T cells in tuberculosis. Whole-study context: The T cells targeted glucose monomycolate, a mycobacterial lipid, via CD1B.

Study outcomes and limitations: Samples were chosen by availability of cryopreserved specimens. Using the GMM-specific repertoire gave approximately 89% accuracy versus roughly 70% with motifs.

Trimming stripped 6 bases from V and 8 bases from J, with 16 bases between. The CDR3 has 14 residues. Germline-derived CDR1 and CDR2 are MNHEY and SMNVEV (reference sequence). Each donor contributed around 100,000 T cells on average, unsorted. A remark on this clone: As yet, its antigen is unknown.

Clones were read by immunoSEQ multiplex PCR, and TCRdb kept only the in-frame ones, dropping some. The sample has tens of thousands of clones; nearly 95% are singletons. This sequence originates from a donor aged 10 to 29 with latent tuberculosis or without tuberculosis infection. Sequencing was done on a sample of PBMCs. This chain connects TRBV27 to TRBJ1-4; D is uncertain. In DNA, the CDR3 is TGTGCCAGCAGCGACACTGGAGGGAGGGAAAAACTGTTTTTT. Protein: CASSDTGGREKLFF.